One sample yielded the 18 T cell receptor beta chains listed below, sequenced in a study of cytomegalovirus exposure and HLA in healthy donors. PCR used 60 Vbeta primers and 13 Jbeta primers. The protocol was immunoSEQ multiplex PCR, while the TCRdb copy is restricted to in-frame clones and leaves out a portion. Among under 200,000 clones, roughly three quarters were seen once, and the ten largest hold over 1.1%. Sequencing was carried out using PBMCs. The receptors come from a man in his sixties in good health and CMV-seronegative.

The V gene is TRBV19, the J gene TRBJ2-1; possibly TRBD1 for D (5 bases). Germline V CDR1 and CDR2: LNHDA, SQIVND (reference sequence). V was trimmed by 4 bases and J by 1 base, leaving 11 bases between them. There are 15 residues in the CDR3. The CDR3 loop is CASSKSQGSYNEQFF. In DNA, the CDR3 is TGTGCCAGTAGTAAGAGCCAGGGTTCCTACAATGAGCAGTTCTTC.

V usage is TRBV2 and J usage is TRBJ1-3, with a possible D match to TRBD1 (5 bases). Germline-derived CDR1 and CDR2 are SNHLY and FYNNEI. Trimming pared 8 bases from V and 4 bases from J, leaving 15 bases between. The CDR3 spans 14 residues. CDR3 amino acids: CASGGVKSGNTIYF. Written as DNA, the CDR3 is TGTGCCAGCGGGGGGGTGAAATCAGGAAACACCATATATTTT.

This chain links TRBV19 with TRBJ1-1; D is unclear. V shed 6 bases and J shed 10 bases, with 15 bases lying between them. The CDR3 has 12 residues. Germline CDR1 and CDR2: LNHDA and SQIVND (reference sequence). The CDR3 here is CASSVGPVLAFF. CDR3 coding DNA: TGTGCCAGTAGCGTTGGGCCCGTACTAGCTTTCTTT.

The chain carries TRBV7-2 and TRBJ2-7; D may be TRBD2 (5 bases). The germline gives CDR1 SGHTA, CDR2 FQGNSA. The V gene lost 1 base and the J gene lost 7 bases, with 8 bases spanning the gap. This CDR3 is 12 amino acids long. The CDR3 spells CASSLGWREQYF. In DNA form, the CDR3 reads TGTGCCAGCAGCTTAGGGTGGAGGGAGCAGTACTTC. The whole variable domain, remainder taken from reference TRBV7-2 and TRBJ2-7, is GAGVSQSPSNKVTEKGKDVELRCDPISGHTALYWYRQSLGQGLEFLIYFQGNSAPDKSGLPSDRFSAERTGGSVSTLTIQRTQQEDSAVYLCASSLGWREQYFGPGTRLTVT.

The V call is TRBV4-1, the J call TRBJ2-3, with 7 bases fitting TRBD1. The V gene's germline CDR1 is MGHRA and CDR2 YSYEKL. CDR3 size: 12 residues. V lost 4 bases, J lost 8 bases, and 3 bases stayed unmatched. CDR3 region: CASSPGQRTQYF. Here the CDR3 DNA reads TGCGCCAGCAGCCCGGGACAGCGTACGCAGTATTTT.

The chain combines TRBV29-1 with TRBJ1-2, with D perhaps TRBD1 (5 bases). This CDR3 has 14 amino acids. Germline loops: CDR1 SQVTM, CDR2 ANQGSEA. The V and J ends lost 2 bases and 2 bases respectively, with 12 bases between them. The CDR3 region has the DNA TGCAGCGTTGAATCTCGGGCAGGGAACTATGGCTACACCTTC. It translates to CSVESRAGNYGYTF.

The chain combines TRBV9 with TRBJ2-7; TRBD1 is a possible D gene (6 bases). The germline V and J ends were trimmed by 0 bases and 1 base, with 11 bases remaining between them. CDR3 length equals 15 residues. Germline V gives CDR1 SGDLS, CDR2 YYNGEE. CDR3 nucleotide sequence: TGTGCCAGCAGCGTAGGAGGCAGGGGTTCCTACGAGCAGTACTTC. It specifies CASSVGGRGSYEQYF.

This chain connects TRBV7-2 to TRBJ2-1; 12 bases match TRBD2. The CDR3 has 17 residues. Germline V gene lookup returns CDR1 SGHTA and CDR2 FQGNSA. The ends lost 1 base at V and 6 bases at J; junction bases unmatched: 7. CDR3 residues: CASSLVASGRVSNEQFF. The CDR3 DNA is TGTGCCAGCAGCTTAGTGGCTAGCGGGAGGGTGAGCAATGAGCAGTTCTTC. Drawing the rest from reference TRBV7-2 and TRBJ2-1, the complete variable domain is GAGVSQSPSNKVTEKGKDVELRCDPISGHTALYWYRQSLGQGLEFLIYFQGNSAPDKSGLPSDRFSAERTGGSVSTLTIQRTQQEDSAVYLCASSLVASGRVSNEQFFGPGTRLTVL.

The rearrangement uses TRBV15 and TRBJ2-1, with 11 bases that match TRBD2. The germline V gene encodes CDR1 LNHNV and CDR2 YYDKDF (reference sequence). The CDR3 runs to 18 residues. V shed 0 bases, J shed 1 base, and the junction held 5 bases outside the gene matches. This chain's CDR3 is CATSRDTGTSGSYNEQFF. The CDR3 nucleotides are TGTGCCACCAGCAGAGATACCGGGACTAGCGGATCCTACAATGAGCAGTTCTTC.

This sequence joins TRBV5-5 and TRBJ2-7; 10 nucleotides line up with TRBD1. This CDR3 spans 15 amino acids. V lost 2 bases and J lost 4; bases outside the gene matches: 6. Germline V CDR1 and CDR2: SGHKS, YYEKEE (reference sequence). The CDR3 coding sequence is TGTGCCAGCAGCTTCCGGGACAGGGGAGTATACGAGCAGTACTTC. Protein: CASSFRDRGVYEQYF.

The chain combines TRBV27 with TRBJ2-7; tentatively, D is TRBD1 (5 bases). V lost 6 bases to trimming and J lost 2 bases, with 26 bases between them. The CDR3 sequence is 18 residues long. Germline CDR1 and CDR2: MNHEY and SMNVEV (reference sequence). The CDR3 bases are TGTGCCAGCAGCCCACCCCCCGTAGTCCCACAGGTCCCCTACGAGCAGTACTTC. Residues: CASSPPPVVPQVPYEQYF.

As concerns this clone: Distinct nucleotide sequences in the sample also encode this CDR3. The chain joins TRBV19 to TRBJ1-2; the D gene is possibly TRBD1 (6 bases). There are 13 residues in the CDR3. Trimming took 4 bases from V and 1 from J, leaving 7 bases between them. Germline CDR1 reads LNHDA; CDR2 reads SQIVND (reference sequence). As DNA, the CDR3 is TGTGCCAGTAGTACGGACAGTAACTATGGCTACACCTTC. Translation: CASSTDSNYGYTF.

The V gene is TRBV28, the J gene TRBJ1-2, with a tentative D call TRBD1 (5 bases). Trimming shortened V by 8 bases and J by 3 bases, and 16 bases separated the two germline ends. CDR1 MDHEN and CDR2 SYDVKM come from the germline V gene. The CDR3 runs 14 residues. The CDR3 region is CASGRAQGYYGYTF. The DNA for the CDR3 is TGTGCCAGCGGCCGGGCGCAGGGTTACTATGGCTACACCTTC.

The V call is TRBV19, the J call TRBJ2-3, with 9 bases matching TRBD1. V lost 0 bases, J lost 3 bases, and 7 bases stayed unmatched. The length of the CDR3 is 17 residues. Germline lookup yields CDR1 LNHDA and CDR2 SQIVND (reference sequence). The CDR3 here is CASSIDRTGEGTDTQYF. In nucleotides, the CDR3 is TGTGCCAGTAGTATAGATCGGACAGGGGAGGGTACAGATACGCAGTATTTT.

CDR3 protein: CASSSTSGRADTQYF. The CDR3 DNA is TGTGCCAGCAGTTCGACTAGCGGGAGGGCAGATACGCAGTATTTT. This chain connects TRBV7-7 to TRBJ2-3; 14 bases are shared with TRBD2. Germline V gives CDR1 SSHAT, CDR2 FNYEAQ (reference sequence). Trimming removed 6 bases from V and 4 bases from J; junction bases left unmatched: 3. The CDR3 is 15 residues long.

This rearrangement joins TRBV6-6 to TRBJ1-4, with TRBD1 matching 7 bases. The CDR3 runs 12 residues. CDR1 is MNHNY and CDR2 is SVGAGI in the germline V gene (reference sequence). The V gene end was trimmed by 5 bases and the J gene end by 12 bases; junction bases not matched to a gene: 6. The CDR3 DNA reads TGTGCCAGCAGTGTCCCAGGGGGGCAACTGTTTTTT. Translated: CASSVPGGQLFF.

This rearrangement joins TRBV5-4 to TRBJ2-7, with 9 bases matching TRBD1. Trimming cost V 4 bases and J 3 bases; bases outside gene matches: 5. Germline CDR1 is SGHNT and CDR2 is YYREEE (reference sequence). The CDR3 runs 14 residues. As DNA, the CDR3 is TGTGCCAGCAGCCCAGGACAGGGGATCTACGAGCAGTACTTC. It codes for CASSPGQGIYEQYF.

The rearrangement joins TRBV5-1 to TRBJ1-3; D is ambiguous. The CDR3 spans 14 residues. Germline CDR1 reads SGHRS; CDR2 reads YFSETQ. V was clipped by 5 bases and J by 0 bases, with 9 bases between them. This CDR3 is CASSLTVSGNTIYF. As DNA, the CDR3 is TGCGCCAGCAGTTTAACAGTCTCTGGAAACACCATATATTTT.